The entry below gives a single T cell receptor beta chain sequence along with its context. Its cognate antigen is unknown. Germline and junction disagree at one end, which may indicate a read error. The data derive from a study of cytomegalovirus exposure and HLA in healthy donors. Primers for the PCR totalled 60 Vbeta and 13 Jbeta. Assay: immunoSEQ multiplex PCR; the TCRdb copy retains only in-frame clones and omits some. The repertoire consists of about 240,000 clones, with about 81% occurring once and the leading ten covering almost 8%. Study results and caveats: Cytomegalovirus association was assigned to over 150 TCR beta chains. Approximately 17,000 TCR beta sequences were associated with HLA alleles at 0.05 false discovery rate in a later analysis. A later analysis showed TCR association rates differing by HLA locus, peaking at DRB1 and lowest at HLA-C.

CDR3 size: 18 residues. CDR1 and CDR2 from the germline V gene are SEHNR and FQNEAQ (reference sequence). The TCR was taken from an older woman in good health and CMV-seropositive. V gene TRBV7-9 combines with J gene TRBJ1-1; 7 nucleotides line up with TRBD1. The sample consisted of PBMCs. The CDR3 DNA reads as TGTTCCAGCAGGCCCACCGGGACAGCACGGCGAATGAACACTGAAGCTTTCTTT. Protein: CSSRPTGTARRMNTEAFF.